The clone carrying this TCR beta chain has only one observation. Its antigen is unidentified. This specimen belongs to a study of Ad26.COV2.S vaccination and SARS-CoV-2 variants. Overall study: Trial arm assignment for the donor was COV1001 Ad26.COV2.S.

Treatment here: some 19 received Ad26.COV2.S at low or high dose, single or two shots; about 5 received placebo; per-sample allocation not given. Collection of samples fell on day 63 after the first vaccine or placebo injection. Participants' vaccine, an Ad26 vector, delivered Wuhan-strain SARS-CoV-2 spike. The CDR3 is made up of 13 amino acids. Germline CDR1 reads SGHRS; CDR2 reads YFSETQ. Trimming removed 2 bases at V and 5 bases at J, with 10 bases between. The protocol was immunoSEQ multiplex PCR, while the TCRdb copy is restricted to in-frame clones and leaves out a portion. Of approximately 300,000 clones in the sample, more than 70% were seen once. Study outcomes and limitations: Non-spike TCR breadth was similar in vaccine and placebo recipients. Vaccine recipients showed a spike-specific TCR breadth that was higher than in placebo recipients.

The chain combines TRBV5-1 with TRBJ2-5; D tentatively reads TRBD1 or TRBD2 (5 bases each). Sample: peripheral blood, taken in a trial of Ad26.COV2.S vaccine versus placebo. The clonotype originates from a person between 18 and 60 years old who received the Ad26.COV2.S COVID-19 vaccine or a placebo. The CDR3 reads CASSFGAGETQYF. CDR3 nucleotides: TGCGCCAGCAGCTTCGGGGCCGGGGAGACCCAGTACTTC.